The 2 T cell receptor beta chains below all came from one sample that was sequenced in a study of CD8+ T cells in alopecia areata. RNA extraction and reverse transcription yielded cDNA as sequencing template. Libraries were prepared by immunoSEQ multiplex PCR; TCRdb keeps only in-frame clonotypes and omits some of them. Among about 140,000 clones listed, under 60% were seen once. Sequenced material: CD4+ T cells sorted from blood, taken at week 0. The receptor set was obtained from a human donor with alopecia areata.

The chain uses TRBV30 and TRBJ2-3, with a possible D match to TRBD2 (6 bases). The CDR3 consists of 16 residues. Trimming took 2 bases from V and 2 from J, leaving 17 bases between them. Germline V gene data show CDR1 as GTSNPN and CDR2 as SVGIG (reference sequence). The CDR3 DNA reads TGTGCCTGGAGTCCTACAGACGGGGGAAACACAGATACGCAGTATTTT. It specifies CAWSPTDGGNTDTQYF.

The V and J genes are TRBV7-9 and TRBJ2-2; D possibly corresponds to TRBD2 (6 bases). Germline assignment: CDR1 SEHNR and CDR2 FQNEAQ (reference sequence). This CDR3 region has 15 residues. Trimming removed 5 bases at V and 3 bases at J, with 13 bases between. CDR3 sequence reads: CASSPGGPDTGELFF. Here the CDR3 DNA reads TGTGCCAGCAGCCCCGGGGGTCCGGACACCGGGGAGCTGTTTTTT.